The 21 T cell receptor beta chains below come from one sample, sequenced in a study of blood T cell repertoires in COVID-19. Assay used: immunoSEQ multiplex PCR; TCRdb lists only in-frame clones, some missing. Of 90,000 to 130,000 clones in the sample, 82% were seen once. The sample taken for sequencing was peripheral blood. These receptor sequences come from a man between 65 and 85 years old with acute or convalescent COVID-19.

The DNA for the CDR3 is TGTGCCAGCAGGCTTACAGACAGGGTGAAGCCCCAGCATTTT. It yields the protein CASRLTDRVKPQHF. This chain joins TRBV28 and TRBJ1-5; TRBD1 matches at 7 bases. With V trimmed by 6 bases and J by 8 bases, 10 bases remained unmatched. Per the germline V gene, CDR1 is MDHEN and CDR2 is SYDVKM. The CDR3 has 14 amino acids.

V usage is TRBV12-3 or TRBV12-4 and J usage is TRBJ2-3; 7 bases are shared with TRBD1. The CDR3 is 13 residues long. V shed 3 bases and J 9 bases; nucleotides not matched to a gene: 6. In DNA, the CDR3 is TGTGCCAGCAGTTTCATACGGGACAGCACGCAGTATTTT. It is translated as CASSFIRDSTQYF.

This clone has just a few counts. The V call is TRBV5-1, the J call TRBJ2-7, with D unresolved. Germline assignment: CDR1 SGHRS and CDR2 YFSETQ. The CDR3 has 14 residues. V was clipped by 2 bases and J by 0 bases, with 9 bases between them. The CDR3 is CASSLQRASYEQYF. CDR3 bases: TGCGCCAGCAGCTTACAGAGAGCCTCCTACGAGCAGTACTTC.

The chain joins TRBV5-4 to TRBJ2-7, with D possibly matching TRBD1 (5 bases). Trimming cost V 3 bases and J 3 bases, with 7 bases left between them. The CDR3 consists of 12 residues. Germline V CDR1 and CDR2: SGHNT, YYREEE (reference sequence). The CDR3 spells CASSSDSYEQYF. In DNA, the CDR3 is TGTGCCAGCAGCTCCGACAGCTACGAGCAGTACTTC. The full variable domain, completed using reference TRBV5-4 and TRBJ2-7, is ETGVTQSPTHLIKTRGQQVTLRCSSQSGHNTVSWYQQALGQGPQFIFQYYREEENGRGNFPPRFSGLQFPNYSSELNVNALELDDSALYLCASSSDSYEQYFGPGTRLTVT.

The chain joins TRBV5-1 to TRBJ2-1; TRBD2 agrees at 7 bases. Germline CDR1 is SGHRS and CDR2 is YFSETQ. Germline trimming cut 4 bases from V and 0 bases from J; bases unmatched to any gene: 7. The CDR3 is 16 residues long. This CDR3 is CASSLRGGSSYNEQFF. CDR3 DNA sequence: TGCGCCAGCAGCCTGAGGGGCGGGAGCTCCTACAATGAGCAGTTCTTC.

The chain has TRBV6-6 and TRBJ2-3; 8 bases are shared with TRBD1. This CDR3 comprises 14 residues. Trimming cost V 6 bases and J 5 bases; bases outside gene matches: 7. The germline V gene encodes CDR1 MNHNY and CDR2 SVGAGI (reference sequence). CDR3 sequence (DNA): TGTGCCAGCAGACCAGGGGGCACGGGAGATACGCAGTATTTT. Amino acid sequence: CASRPGGTGDTQYF.

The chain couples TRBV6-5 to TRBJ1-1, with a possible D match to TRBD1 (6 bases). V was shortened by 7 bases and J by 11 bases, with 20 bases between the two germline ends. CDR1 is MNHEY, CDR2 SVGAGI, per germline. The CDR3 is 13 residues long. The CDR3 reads CASTGQTGSEAFF. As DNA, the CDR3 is TGTGCCAGCACCGGTCAAACAGGGTCAGAGGCTTTCTTT.

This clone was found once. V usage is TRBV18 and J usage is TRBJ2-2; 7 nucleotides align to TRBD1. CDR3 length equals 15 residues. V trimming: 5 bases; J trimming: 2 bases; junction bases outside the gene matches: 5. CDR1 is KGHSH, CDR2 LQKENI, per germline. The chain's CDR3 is CASSGTASNTGELFF. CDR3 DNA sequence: TGTGCCAGCTCAGGGACAGCTTCTAACACCGGGGAGCTGTTTTTT.

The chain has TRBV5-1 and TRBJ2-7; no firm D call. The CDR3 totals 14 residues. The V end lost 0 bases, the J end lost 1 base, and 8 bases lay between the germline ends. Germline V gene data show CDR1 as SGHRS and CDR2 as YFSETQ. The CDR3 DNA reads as TGCGCCAGCAGCTTGGAACCGGTTTCCTACGAGCAGTACTTC. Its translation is CASSLEPVSYEQYF.

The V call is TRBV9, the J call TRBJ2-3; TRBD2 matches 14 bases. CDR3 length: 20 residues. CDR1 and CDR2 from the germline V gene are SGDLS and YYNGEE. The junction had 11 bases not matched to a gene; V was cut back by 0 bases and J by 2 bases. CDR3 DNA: TGTGCCAGCAGCGTAGTAGCGGGCGGGACTAGCGGGGGCAACACAGATACGCAGTATTTT. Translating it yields CASSVVAGGTSGGNTDTQYF.

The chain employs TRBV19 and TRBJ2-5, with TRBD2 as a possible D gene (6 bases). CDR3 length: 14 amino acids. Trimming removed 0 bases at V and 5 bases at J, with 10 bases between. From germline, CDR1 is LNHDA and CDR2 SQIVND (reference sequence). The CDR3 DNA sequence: TGTGCCAGTAGTATAGAGGGGGGAGTGGAGACCCAGTACTTC. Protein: CASSIEGGVETQYF.

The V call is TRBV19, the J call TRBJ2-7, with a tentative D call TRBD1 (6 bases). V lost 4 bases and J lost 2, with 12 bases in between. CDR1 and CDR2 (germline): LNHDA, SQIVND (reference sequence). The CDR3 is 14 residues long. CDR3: CASSKQGITYEQYF. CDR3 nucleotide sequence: TGTGCCAGTAGTAAGCAGGGGATCACCTACGAGCAGTACTTC.

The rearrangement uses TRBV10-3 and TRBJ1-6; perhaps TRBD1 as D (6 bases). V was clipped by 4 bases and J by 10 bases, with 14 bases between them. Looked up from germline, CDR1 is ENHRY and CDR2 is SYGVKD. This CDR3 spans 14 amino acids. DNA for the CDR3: TGTGCCATCAGTGTAGGGGGTAAACTCTCACCCCTCCACTTT. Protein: CAISVGGKLSPLHF.

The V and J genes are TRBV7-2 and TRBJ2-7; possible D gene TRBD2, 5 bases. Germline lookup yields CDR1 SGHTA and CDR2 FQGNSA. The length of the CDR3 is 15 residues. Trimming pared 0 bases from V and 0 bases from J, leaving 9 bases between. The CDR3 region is CASSLAASYSYEQYF. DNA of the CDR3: TGTGCCAGCAGCTTAGCGGCTAGCTACTCCTACGAGCAGTACTTC.

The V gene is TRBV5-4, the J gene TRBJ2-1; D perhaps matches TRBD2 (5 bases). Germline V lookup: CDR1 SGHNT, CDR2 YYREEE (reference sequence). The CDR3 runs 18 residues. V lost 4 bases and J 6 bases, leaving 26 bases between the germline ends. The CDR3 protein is CASSRRGGLLSVLNEQFF. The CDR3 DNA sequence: TGTGCCAGCAGCCGCCGAGGTGGACTTTTATCGGTCCTCAATGAGCAGTTCTTC. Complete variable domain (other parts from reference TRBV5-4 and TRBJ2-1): ETGVTQSPTHLIKTRGQQVTLRCSSQSGHNTVSWYQQALGQGPQFIFQYYREEENGRGNFPPRFSGLQFPNYSSELNVNALELDDSALYLCASSRRGGLLSVLNEQFFGPGTRLTVL.

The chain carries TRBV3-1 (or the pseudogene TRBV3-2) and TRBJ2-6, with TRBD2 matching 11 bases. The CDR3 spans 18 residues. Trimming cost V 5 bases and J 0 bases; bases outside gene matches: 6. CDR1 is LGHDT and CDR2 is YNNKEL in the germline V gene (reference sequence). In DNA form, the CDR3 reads TGTGCCAGCAGCTTAAGGACTAGCGGGCACTCTGGGGCCAACGTCCTGACTTTC. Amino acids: CASSLRTSGHSGANVLTF.

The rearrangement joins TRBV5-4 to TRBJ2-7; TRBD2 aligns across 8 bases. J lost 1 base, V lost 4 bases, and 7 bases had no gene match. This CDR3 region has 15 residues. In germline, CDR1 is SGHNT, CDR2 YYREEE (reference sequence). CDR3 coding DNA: TGTGCCAGCAGCCGGATAACGGGGGGGTCCTACGAGCAGTACTTC. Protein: CASSRITGGSYEQYF.

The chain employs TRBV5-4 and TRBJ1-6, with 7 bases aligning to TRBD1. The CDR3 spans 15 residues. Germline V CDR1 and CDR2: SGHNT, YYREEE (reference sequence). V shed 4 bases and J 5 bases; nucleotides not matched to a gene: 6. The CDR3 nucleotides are TGTGCCAGCAGCACGACAGGGCAAAATAATTCACCCCTCCACTTT. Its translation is CASSTTGQNNSPLHF.

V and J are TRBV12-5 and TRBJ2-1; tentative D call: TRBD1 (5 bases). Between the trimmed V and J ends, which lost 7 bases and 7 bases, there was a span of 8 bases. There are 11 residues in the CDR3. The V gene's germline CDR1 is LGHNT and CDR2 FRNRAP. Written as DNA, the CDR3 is TGTGCTAGTGCCGCAGGGAATGAGCAGTTCTTC. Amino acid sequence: CASAAGNEQFF.

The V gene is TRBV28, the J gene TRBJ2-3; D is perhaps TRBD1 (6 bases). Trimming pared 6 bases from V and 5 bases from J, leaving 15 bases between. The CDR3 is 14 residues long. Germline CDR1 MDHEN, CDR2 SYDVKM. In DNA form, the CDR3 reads TGTGCCAGCAGCAAGAGGGGGTTAGGAGATACGCAGTATTTT. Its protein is CASSKRGLGDTQYF.

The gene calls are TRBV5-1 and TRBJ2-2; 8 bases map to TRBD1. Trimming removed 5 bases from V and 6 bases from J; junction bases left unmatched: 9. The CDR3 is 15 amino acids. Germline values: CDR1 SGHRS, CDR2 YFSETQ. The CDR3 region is CASSEQGVYSGELFF. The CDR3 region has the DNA TGCGCCAGCAGTGAACAGGGGGTTTACTCCGGGGAGCTGTTTTTT.